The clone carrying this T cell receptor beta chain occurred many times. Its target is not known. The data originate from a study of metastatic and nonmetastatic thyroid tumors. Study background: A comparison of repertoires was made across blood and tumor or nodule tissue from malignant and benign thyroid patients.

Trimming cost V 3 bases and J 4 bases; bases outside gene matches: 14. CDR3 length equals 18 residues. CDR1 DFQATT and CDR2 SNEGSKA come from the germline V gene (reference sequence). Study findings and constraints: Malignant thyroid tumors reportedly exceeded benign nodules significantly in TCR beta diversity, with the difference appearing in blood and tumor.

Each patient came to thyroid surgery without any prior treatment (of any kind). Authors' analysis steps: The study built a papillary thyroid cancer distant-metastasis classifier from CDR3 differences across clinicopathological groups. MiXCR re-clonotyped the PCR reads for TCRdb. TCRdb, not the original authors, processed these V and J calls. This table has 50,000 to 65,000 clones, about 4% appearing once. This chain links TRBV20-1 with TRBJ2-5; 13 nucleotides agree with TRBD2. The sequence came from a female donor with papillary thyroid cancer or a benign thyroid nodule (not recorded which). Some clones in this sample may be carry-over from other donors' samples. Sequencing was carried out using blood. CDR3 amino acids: CSASRGLAGEWRGETQYF. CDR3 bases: TGCAGTGCTAGCCGCGGACTAGCGGGAGAGTGGCGGGGAGAGACCCAGTACTTC.